Detailed here is one T cell receptor beta chain. The target antigen is unknown. The data were obtained in a study of immune evolution from preneoplasia to lung adenocarcinoma. Trimming cost V 5 bases and J 6 bases; bases outside gene matches: 7. There are 15 residues in the CDR3. Germline lookup yields CDR1 MNHEY and CDR2 SVGAGI. Measured with immunoSEQ multiplex PCR; TCRdb has only the in-frame clones, and not every one. This table has thousands of clones, approximately 85% appearing once. Points from the study as a whole: Later-stage lesions seemingly showed higher T cell density and diversity than normal lung. Top clone share appeared to fall from AAH through AIS, MIA, adenocarcinoma.

Histologic diagnosis was independently verified by two lung pathologists. The genes are TRBV6-5 and TRBJ1-5; 10 bases align to TRBD1. The sequencing input was FFPE minimally invasive lung adenocarcinoma tissue. This sequence originates from a person between 65 and 79 years old with lung adenocarcinoma. The CDR3 bases are TGTGCCAGCAGTACGACAGGGGGCTCGATTCAGCCCCAGCATTTT. Residues: CASSTTGGSIQPQHF.